The 24 T cell receptor beta chains presented below share a single source sample, sequenced in a study of blood T cell repertoires in COVID-19. TCRdb's table, derived via immunoSEQ multiplex PCR, lists solely in-frame clones and lacks some. This sample has 110,000 to 150,000 clones, with roughly 90% found just once. Sequenced material: PBMCs or T cells enriched from blood (not recorded which). The origin of the receptors is a man aged 50 to 59 who had recovered from COVID-19.

The gene calls are TRBV4-3 and TRBJ1-1, with D possibly matching TRBD1 (5 bases). This CDR3 is built from 15 residues. V lost 4 bases and J 2 bases, leaving 14 bases between the germline ends. CDR1 and CDR2 (germline): LGHNA, YSLEER. The CDR3 nucleotides are TGCGCCAGCAGCCTCCTAATTGACAGAAACACTGAAGCTTTCTTT. Its translation: CASSLLIDRNTEAFF.

CDR3 DNA: TGCGCCAGCAGCAATCGGGACAGGCCCAACTATGGCTACACCTTC. Its translation is CASSNRDRPNYGYTF. V usage is TRBV4-3 and J usage is TRBJ1-2; 8 bases line up with TRBD1. The trim removed 5 bases at V and 2 bases at J, leaving 7 bases unmatched. Germline CDR1 LGHNA, CDR2 YSLEER. The CDR3 spans 15 residues.

The V and J genes are TRBV14 and TRBJ1-2; tentatively, D is TRBD1 (5 bases). The CDR3 consists of 16 residues. V lost 4 bases, J lost 3 bases, and 18 bases lay in between. CDR1 is SGHDN, CDR2 FVKESK, per germline. The CDR3 nucleotides read TGTGCCAGCAGCCCGCGGGAAGCAGGGAGTTACTATGGCTACACCTTC. Translated, it gives CASSPREAGSYYGYTF.

The chain has TRBV18 and TRBJ2-5; 8 bases agree with TRBD2. The germline V gene has CDR1 KGHSH and CDR2 LQKENI. Trimming took 3 bases from V and 0 from J; bases not matched to a gene: 6. The CDR3 runs 16 residues. The CDR3 DNA is TGTGCCAGCTCACCGCGGGCTAGCGGGTACCAAGAGACCCAGTACTTC. Translated: CASSPRASGYQETQYF.

This rearrangement joins TRBV3-1 (or the pseudogene TRBV3-2) to TRBJ1-4, with 7 bases identical to TRBD1. The CDR3 length is 14 residues. Germline values: CDR1 LGHDT, CDR2 YNNKEL (reference sequence). J lost 8 bases, V lost 4 bases, and 7 bases had no gene match. CDR3: CASSPDRVGEKLFF. The CDR3 DNA reads as TGTGCCAGCAGCCCCGACAGGGTAGGAGAAAAACTGTTTTTT.

This clone was detected once. This chain joins TRBV5-1 and TRBJ1-2, with 8 bases that match TRBD1. This CDR3 spans 15 amino acids. The J segment lost 6 bases and the V segment lost 0 bases, leaving 7 bases of the junction unmatched. CDR1 is SGHRS and CDR2 is YFSETQ in the germline V gene. The CDR3 spells CASSLAPGTGDGYTF. The CDR3 DNA reads as TGCGCCAGCAGCTTGGCCCCCGGGACAGGAGATGGCTACACCTTC.

V is TRBV19 and J is TRBJ1-2; D call uncertain. CDR3 size: 14 residues. Trimming took off 5 bases at V and 0 bases at J, with 10 bases between the two ends. The germline V gene has CDR1 LNHDA and CDR2 SQIVND (reference sequence). DNA for the CDR3: TGTGCCAGTAGTGAGGTCATAGCTAACTATGGCTACACCTTC. It is translated as CASSEVIANYGYTF. Using reference TRBV19 and TRBJ1-2 for the parts outside the CDR3, the full variable domain is DGGITQSPKYLFRKEGQNVTLSCEQNLNHDAMYWYRQDPGQGLRLIYYSQIVNDFQKGDIAEGYSVSREKKESFPLTVTSAQKNPTAFYLCASSEVIANYGYTFGSGTRLTVV.

The chain recombines TRBV29-1 with TRBJ1-5; D might be TRBD1 (6 bases). Trimming took 7 bases from V and 4 from J, leaving 17 bases between them. The germline CDR1 and CDR2 sequences are SQVTM and ANQGSEA. The CDR3 has 14 residues. The CDR3 nucleotides are TGCAGCGAGTCCGGGACACCCTTTAATCAGCCCCAGCATTTT. Its translation is CSESGTPFNQPQHF.

This sequence joins TRBV18 and TRBJ1-2, with 9 bases that match TRBD1. This CDR3 is 15 amino acids long. J was trimmed by 4 bases and V by 6 bases; bases with no gene match: 9. The V gene's germline CDR1 is KGHSH and CDR2 LQKENI. CDR3 nucleotides: TGTGCCAGCTCCCAAACCCCGGGACAGGGCTATGGCTACACCTTC. Protein product: CASSQTPGQGYGYTF.

This chain links TRBV11-1 with TRBJ2-1, with 9 bases fitting TRBD2. The CDR3 has 16 amino acids. Germline V lookup: CDR1 SGHAT, CDR2 FQDESV (reference sequence). With V trimmed by 4 bases and J by 7 bases, 11 bases remained unmatched. The DNA for the CDR3 is TGTGCCAGCAGCTCAAGGGGCGGGGGGGCCCGTAATGAGCAGTTCTTC. Its translation is CASSSRGGGARNEQFF. Filled out from reference TRBV11-1 and TRBJ2-1, the complete variable domain reads EAEVAQSPRYKITEKSQAVAFWCDPISGHATLYWYRQILGQGPELLVQFQDESVVDDSQLPKDRFSAERLKGVDSTLKIQPAELGDSAMYLCASSSRGGGARNEQFFGPGTRLTVL.

This clone showed up just once. V and J are TRBV5-1 and TRBJ2-3; 7 positions agree with TRBD2. V gave up 2 bases and J gave up 5 bases; unmatched junction bases: 8. The CDR3 has 15 residues. Germline V gene sequence: CDR1 SGHRS, CDR2 YFSETQ. CDR3 DNA sequence: TGCGCCAGCAGCTTTTTCGGGGGGTTGGAAGATACGCAGTATTTT. The encoded protein is CASSFFGGLEDTQYF. The variable domain in full, completed from reference TRBV5-1 and TRBJ2-3, reads KAGVTQTPRYLIKTRGQQVTLSCSPISGHRSVSWYQQTPGQGLQFLFEYFSETQRNKGNFPGRFSGRQFSNSRSEMNVSTLELGDSALYLCASSFFGGLEDTQYFGPGTRLTVL.

The chain combines TRBV7-9 with TRBJ2-4, with D possibly being TRBD1 (5 bases). V dropped 3 bases and J dropped 3 bases, with 6 bases sitting between them. CDR1 is SEHNR, CDR2 FQNEAQ, per germline (reference sequence). This CDR3 has 13 residues. CDR3 nucleotide sequence: TGTGCCAGCAGCTTGACAGTCAAAAACATTCAGTACTTC. Translation gives CASSLTVKNIQYF.

This sequence joins TRBV6-5 and TRBJ2-3, with D perhaps TRBD1 (5 bases). CDR1 is MNHEY and CDR2 is SVGAGI in the germline V gene. This CDR3 is built from 14 residues. V lost 2 bases and J lost 0, with 6 bases in between. CDR3 region: CASSYRGSTDTQYF. The CDR3 nucleotides read TGTGCCAGCAGTTACAGGGGTAGCACAGATACGCAGTATTTT.

CDR3 residues: CASSLGPFGMTYEQYF. CDR3 bases: TGCGCCAGCAGCTTGGGGCCCTTCGGGATGACCTACGAGCAGTACTTC. V and J are TRBV5-1 and TRBJ2-7; tentative D call: TRBD2 (5 bases). Trimming removed 0 bases at V and 2 bases at J, with 15 bases between. This CDR3 comprises 16 residues. Per germline, CDR1 SGHRS and CDR2 YFSETQ.

This chain connects TRBV4-1 to TRBJ1-1; D possibly corresponds to TRBD1 (6 bases). CDR3 size: 14 residues. CDR1 is MGHRA and CDR2 is YSYEKL in the germline V gene. V gave up 4 bases and J gave up 5 bases, with 14 bases separating them. CDR3 nucleotide sequence: TGCGCCAGCAGCCTCGGACAGCTTGTGACTGAAGCTTTCTTT. Protein product: CASSLGQLVTEAFF.

A remark on this clone: Within the sample, other DNA sequences also encode this same CDR3. The chain uses TRBV6-5 and TRBJ1-3, with no clear D. The germline CDR1 and CDR2 sequences are MNHEY and SVGAGI. The V and J ends lost 0 bases and 0 bases respectively, with 9 bases between them. The length of the CDR3 is 16 residues. CDR3 amino acids: CASSYSRENSGNTIYF. CDR3 nucleotides: TGTGCCAGCAGTTACTCTCGCGAAAACTCTGGAAACACCATATATTTT.

CDR3 sequence reads: CASSQFGIADGELFF. The CDR3 DNA reads TGTGCCAGCAGCCAATTCGGCATAGCTGACGGGGAGCTGTTTTTT. V is TRBV3-1 (or the pseudogene TRBV3-2) and J is TRBJ2-2, with unresolved D. The length of the CDR3 is 15 residues. The ends were cut back, 2 bases at V and 7 bases at J, with 14 bases in the middle. In germline, CDR1 is LGHDT, CDR2 YNNKEL (reference sequence).

The chain employs TRBV30 and TRBJ2-7; D is uncertain. The CDR3 is 15 amino acids. The germline V and J ends were trimmed by 0 bases and 5 bases, with 17 bases remaining between them. Germline V lookup: CDR1 GTSNPN, CDR2 SVGIG (reference sequence). The CDR3 DNA sequence: TGTGCCTGGAGTGTGGAGTTTCCTCAGTCCCACGAGCAGTACTTC. Translating it yields CAWSVEFPQSHEQYF. The full variable domain, its missing parts supplied by reference TRBV30 and TRBJ2-7, is SQTIHQWPATLVQPVGSPLSLECTVEGTSNPNLYWYRQAAGRGLQLLFYSVGIGQISSEVPQNLSASRPQDRQFILSSKKLLLSDSGFYLCAWSVEFPQSHEQYFGPGTRLTVT.

V usage is TRBV30 and J usage is TRBJ2-1; perhaps TRBD2 as D (5 bases). V shed 0 bases and J shed 1 base, with 7 bases lying between them. Germline assignment: CDR1 GTSNPN and CDR2 SVGIG (reference sequence). This CDR3 spans 14 amino acids. CDR3 protein: CAWSVLGSYNEQFF. CDR3 nucleotide sequence: TGTGCCTGGAGTGTACTAGGTTCCTACAATGAGCAGTTCTTC.

The chain links TRBV18 to TRBJ2-1; TRBD2 aligns across 7 bases. The CDR3 is 14 amino acids. Germline V gene data show CDR1 as KGHSH and CDR2 as LQKENI. V trimming: 3 bases; J trimming: 9 bases; junction bases outside the gene matches: 8. The CDR3 nucleotides read TGTGCCAGCTCACCCCGAGGGCCTAGCGGTGAGCAGTTCTTC. This translates into CASSPRGPSGEQFF.

This clone has only a few counts. The rearrangement links TRBV28 to TRBJ1-4; 10 bases agree with TRBD1. The CDR3 consists of 14 residues. Germline CDR1 reads MDHEN; CDR2 reads SYDVKM. After removal of 5 bases from V and 10 bases from J, the junction contained 7 bases not matched to a gene. CDR3 protein: CASSLRTGGGKLFF. The CDR3 nucleotides read TGTGCCAGCAGTCTCCGGACAGGGGGAGGAAAACTGTTTTTT. Combining the CDR3 with reference TRBV28 and TRBJ1-4 gives the whole variable domain DVKVTQSSRYLVKRTGEKVFLECVQDMDHENMFWYRQDPGLGLRLIYFSYDVKMKEKGDIPEGYSVSREKKERFSLILESASTNQTSMYLCASSLRTGGGKLFFGSGTQLSVL.

This chain joins TRBV2 and TRBJ1-2, with 10 bases aligning to TRBD1. Trimming at V came to 8 bases and at J to 8 bases, leaving 8 bases not matched to a gene. The CDR3 contains 13 residues. Germline V gene sequence: CDR1 SNHLY, CDR2 FYNNEI. The CDR3 here is CASVRGTGVGYTF. CDR3 nucleotides: TGTGCCAGCGTACGAGGGACAGGGGTCGGCTACACCTTC.

The rearrangement links TRBV2 to TRBJ1-1; 8 bases are shared with TRBD1. The CDR3 extends over 14 amino acids. Germline lookup yields CDR1 SNHLY and CDR2 FYNNEI. The trim removed 11 bases at V and 1 base at J, leaving 9 bases unmatched. CDR3: CAGRLTGGNTEAFF. The CDR3 coding sequence is TGTGCCGGCCGACTCACAGGGGGGAACACTGAAGCTTTCTTT. Based on the CDR3 plus reference TRBV2 and TRBJ1-1, the full variable domain is EPEVTQTPSHQVTQMGQEVILRCVPISNHLYFYWYRQILGQKVEFLVSFYNNEISEKSEIFDDQFSVERPDGSNFTLKIRSTKLEDSAMYFCAGRLTGGNTEAFFGQGTRLTVV.

Here the CDR3 reads CASSLARAGGNEQFF. DNA of the CDR3: TGTGCCAGCAGCTTAGCCCGGGCAGGAGGCAATGAGCAGTTCTTC. This chain links TRBV11-2 with TRBJ2-1; TRBD2 is a possible D gene (5 bases). The ends were cut back, 1 base at V and 6 bases at J, with 13 bases in the middle. The CDR3 is 15 residues long. Germline V gene data show CDR1 as SGHAT and CDR2 as FQNNGV.